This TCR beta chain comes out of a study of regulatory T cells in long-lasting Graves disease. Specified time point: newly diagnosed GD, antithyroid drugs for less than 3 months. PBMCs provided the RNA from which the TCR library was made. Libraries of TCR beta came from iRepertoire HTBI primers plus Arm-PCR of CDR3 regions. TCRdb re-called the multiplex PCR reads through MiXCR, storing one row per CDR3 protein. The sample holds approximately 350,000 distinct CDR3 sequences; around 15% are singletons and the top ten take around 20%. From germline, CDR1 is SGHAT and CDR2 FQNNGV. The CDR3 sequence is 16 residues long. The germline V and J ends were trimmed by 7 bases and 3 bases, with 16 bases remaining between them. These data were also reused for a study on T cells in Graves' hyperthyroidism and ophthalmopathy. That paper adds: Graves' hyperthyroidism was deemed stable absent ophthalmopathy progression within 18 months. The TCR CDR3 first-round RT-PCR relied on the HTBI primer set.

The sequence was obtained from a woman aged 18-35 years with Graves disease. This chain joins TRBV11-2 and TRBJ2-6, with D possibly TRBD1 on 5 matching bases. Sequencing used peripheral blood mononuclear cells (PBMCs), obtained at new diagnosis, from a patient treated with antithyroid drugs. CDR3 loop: CASMQDRAYGANVLTF. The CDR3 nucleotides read TGTGCCAGCATGCAAGACAGAGCCTATGGGGCCAACGTCCTGACTTTC.